Here is one T cell receptor beta chain with its context. The sample originates from a study of CD8 T cells in Susac syndrome. The study sequenced TCR beta in blood CD8+ and CD4+ T cells. RNA amounts of about 0.45 to 1 ug underwent reverse transcription with random hexamers. Amplification of the TCR beta CDR3 was carried out by immunoSEQ multiplex PCR, which spanned a total of 54 Vbeta and 13 Jbeta segments. TCRdb redid the calling of the immunoSEQ multiplex PCR reads with MiXCR, one entry per CDR3 protein. The table has around 170,000 distinct CDR3 sequences, roughly 94% seen once. Unmatched junction bases numbered 4, after V lost 2 bases and J lost 9 bases. Per the germline V gene, CDR1 is SGHTA and CDR2 is FQGNSA. The CDR3 runs 14 residues.

Sequencing was done on a sample of CD4+ T cells from PBMCs. The V and J genes are TRBV7-2 and TRBJ1-6; 7 bases agree with TRBD1. The receptor was isolated from a human donor in good health. This chain's CDR3 is CASSLSTGTSPLHF. CDR3 DNA sequence: TGTGCCAGCAGCTTATCGACAGGGACTTCACCCCTCCACTTT.